This passage covers 30 T cell receptor beta chains from one sample sequenced in a study of T cells in localized non-small cell lung cancer. Clones were read by immunoSEQ multiplex PCR, and TCRdb kept only the in-frame ones, dropping some. This sample carries about 46,000 clones, about four fifths of them seen once, and the ten largest clones take 15% to 20%. The sample in question was peripheral blood mononuclear cells, obtained before any cancer treatment. These receptors all stem from a man aged 35-69 years with stage III lung adenocarcinoma.

V gene TRBV28 combines with J gene TRBJ1-1; D might be TRBD1 (6 bases). V shed 5 bases and J shed 6 bases, with 19 bases lying between them. Looked up from germline, CDR1 is MDHEN and CDR2 is SYDVKM. The CDR3 is 15 amino acids. This CDR3 reads CASSKFGNRVAEAFF. The CDR3 bases are TGTGCCAGCAGTAAGTTTGGAAACAGGGTGGCTGAAGCTTTCTTT.

This chain links TRBV4-1 with TRBJ2-5; 15 positions match TRBD2. Germline V lookup: CDR1 MGHRA, CDR2 YSYEKL. The V segment lost 2 bases and the J segment 4 bases; nucleotides outside the gene matches: 8. The CDR3 totals 18 residues. As DNA, the CDR3 is TGCGCCAGCAGCCAACCTAACGGACTAGCGGGGGGGCGAGAGACCCAGTACTTC. Its protein is CASSQPNGLAGGRETQYF.

This clone was observed a single time. The chain uses TRBV5-5 and TRBJ1-6, with 11 bases that match TRBD1. The germline gives CDR1 SGHKS, CDR2 YYEKEE (reference sequence). Trimming cost V 1 base and J 8 bases; bases outside gene matches: 5. The CDR3 spans 16 residues. The CDR3 sequence is CASSLPGTGGHSPLHF. The DNA of the CDR3 is TGTGCCAGCAGCTTGCCCGGGACAGGGGGTCATTCACCCCTCCACTTT.

This clone was observed a few times. CDR3 residues: CASSPGTSNTIYF. DNA for the CDR3: TGTGCCAGCAGTCCTGGGACCTCCAACACCATATATTTT. This chain links TRBV2 with TRBJ1-3, with a tentative D call TRBD1 (5 bases). V was cut by 5 bases and J by 7 bases, with 12 bases left in between. Germline V gives CDR1 SNHLY, CDR2 FYNNEI. This CDR3 has 13 amino acids.

V usage is TRBV5-1 and J usage is TRBJ2-3, with D tentatively TRBD1 (6 bases). The CDR3 is made up of 13 amino acids. Germline lookup yields CDR1 SGHRS and CDR2 YFSETQ. V was shortened by 5 bases and J by 3 bases, with 10 bases between the two germline ends. The CDR3 coding sequence is TGCGCCAGCAGTGGTCAGGGGACAGATACGCAGTATTTT. This codes for CASSGQGTDTQYF.

The chain is built from TRBV29-1 and TRBJ1-2; D unclear. CDR1 is SQVTM, CDR2 ANQGSEA, per germline. The CDR3 loop spans 11 amino acids. V lost 4 bases and J 2 bases, leaving 5 bases between the germline ends. The CDR3 bases are TGCAGCGTTGGTGGGAACTATGGCTACACCTTC. It specifies CSVGGNYGYTF.

V gene TRBV18 combines with J gene TRBJ1-1; no firm D call. Trimming shortened V by 4 bases and J by 1 base, and 7 bases separated the two germline ends. There are 13 residues in the CDR3. CDR1 and CDR2 (germline): KGHSH, LQKENI. CDR3 coding DNA: TGTGCCAGCTCACTACAGTCGAACACTGAAGCTTTCTTT. Protein sequence: CASSLQSNTEAFF. Full variable domain (missing parts from reference TRBV18 and TRBJ1-1): NAGVMQNPRHLVRRRGQEARLRCSPMKGHSHVYWYRQLPEEGLKFMVYLQKENIIDESGMPKERFSAEFPKEGPSILRIQQVVRGDSAAYFCASSLQSNTEAFFGQGTRLTVV.

The chain joins TRBV30 to TRBJ2-2; D unclear. Germline assignment: CDR1 GTSNPN and CDR2 SVGIG (reference sequence). Trimming took off 2 bases at V and 4 bases at J, with 8 bases between the two ends. The CDR3 is 13 amino acids. The CDR3 region is CAWSRSGTGELFF. In nucleotides, the CDR3 is TGTGCCTGGAGTCGTTCTGGCACCGGGGAGCTGTTTTTT. Full variable domain (outside the CDR3, taken from reference TRBV30 and TRBJ2-2): SQTIHQWPATLVQPVGSPLSLECTVEGTSNPNLYWYRQAAGRGLQLLFYSVGIGQISSEVPQNLSASRPQDRQFILSSKKLLLSDSGFYLCAWSRSGTGELFFGEGSRLTVL.

V usage is TRBV5-6 and J usage is TRBJ2-5, with 10 bases that match TRBD1. J lost 5 bases, V lost 4 bases, and 11 bases had no gene match. CDR3 length: 16 amino acids. The germline gives CDR1 SGHDT, CDR2 YYEEEE. The CDR3 nucleotides are TGTGCCAGCAGCAGGGGAGGACAGGGGGTCGTGGAGACCCAGTACTTC. Its protein is CASSRGGQGVVETQYF.

V is TRBV5-8 and J is TRBJ2-7; 8 positions agree with TRBD2. The CDR3 runs to 15 residues. V gave up 2 bases and J gave up 2 bases; unmatched junction bases: 6. Germline V gene data show CDR1 as SGHTS and CDR2 as YDEGEE. The CDR3 DNA reads TGTGCCAGCAGCTTTGCGGGGGGTGGAACCTACGAGCAGTACTTC. It encodes CASSFAGGGTYEQYF.

This clone was recorded a few times. V is TRBV27 and J is TRBJ2-1; TRBD2 matches at 7 bases. Trimming removed 5 bases from V and 10 bases from J; junction bases left unmatched: 14. The CDR3 spans 15 residues. Looked up from germline, CDR1 is MNHEY and CDR2 is SMNVEV (reference sequence). The CDR3 loop is CASSPGTVLAEEQFF. DNA of the CDR3: TGTGCCAGCAGTCCCGGGACGGTCCTAGCGGAAGAGCAGTTCTTC.

This chain connects TRBV5-6 to TRBJ2-5; TRBD2 matches at 9 bases. The CDR3 loop spans 15 amino acids. Looked up from germline, CDR1 is SGHDT and CDR2 is YYEEEE. The V and J ends lost 0 bases and 1 base, in that order; junction bases with no gene match: 1. CDR3 coding DNA: TGTGCCAGCAGCTTGGAGACTAGCGGCCAAGAGACCCAGTACTTC. Its translation is CASSLETSGQETQYF.

This sequence joins TRBV18 and TRBJ1-3; 8 bases agree with TRBD1. There are 15 residues in the CDR3. CDR1 is KGHSH and CDR2 is LQKENI in the germline V gene. V lost 4 bases to trimming and J lost 0 bases; unmatched junction nucleotides: 2. In DNA, the CDR3 is TGTGCCAGCTCACAGGGACAGGTCTCTGGAAACACCATATATTTT. This translates into CASSQGQVSGNTIYF.

The rearrangement joins TRBV29-1 to TRBJ2-1; D ambiguous. This CDR3 comprises 15 residues. Germline CDR1 is SQVTM and CDR2 is ANQGSEA. Deletions cut 1 base from V and 3 bases from J, with 13 bases between. Here the CDR3 DNA reads TGCAGCGTTGAAGGACTTCTTGATGACTACAATGAGCAGTTCTTC. Amino acids: CSVEGLLDDYNEQFF.

Only one count was recorded for this clone. J is TRBJ2-5 and V is TRBV30; no clear D gene. The CDR3 length is 12 residues. Germline loops: CDR1 GTSNPN, CDR2 SVGIG (reference sequence). V lost 0 bases, J lost 5 bases, and 7 bases lay in between. CDR3 amino acids: CAWSVLGETQYF. The CDR3 DNA is TGTGCCTGGAGTGTACTGGGGGAGACCCAGTACTTC.

The chain has TRBV5-8 and TRBJ1-4; D might be TRBD1 (6 bases). Germline V gene data show CDR1 as SGHTS and CDR2 as YDEGEE. The CDR3 spans 14 residues. V was clipped by 5 bases and J by 7 bases, with 15 bases between them. In DNA form, the CDR3 reads TGTGCCAGCAGTGGGGGGCGTGGGAGTGAAAAACTGTTTTTT. This sequence encodes CASSGGRGSEKLFF.

The chain uses TRBV18 and TRBJ2-5, with unresolved D. The CDR3 runs 15 residues. The ends were cut back, 3 bases at V and 4 bases at J, with 15 bases in the middle. Per germline, CDR1 KGHSH and CDR2 LQKENI. CDR3 nucleotide sequence: TGTGCCAGCTCACCTTTGACCCACCCTTCAGAGACCCAGTACTTC. This sequence encodes CASSPLTHPSETQYF.

This clone has more than one count but fewer than ten. The chain couples TRBV11-2 to TRBJ2-1, with no clear D. The CDR3 runs 15 residues. V lost 1 base to trimming and J lost 0 bases, with 7 bases between them. In germline, CDR1 is SGHAT, CDR2 FQNNGV. Written as DNA, the CDR3 is TGTGCCAGCAGCTTAGGGCTGAGCTCCTACAATGAGCAGTTCTTC. Protein product: CASSLGLSSYNEQFF. Combining the CDR3 with reference TRBV11-2 and TRBJ2-1 gives the whole variable domain EAGVAQSPRYKIIEKRQSVAFWCNPISGHATLYWYQQILGQGPKLLIQFQNNGVVDDSQLPKDRFSAERLKGVDSTLKIQPAKLEDSAVYLCASSLGLSSYNEQFFGPGTRLTVL.

This chain links TRBV9 with TRBJ2-3; 15 nucleotides line up with TRBD2. The CDR3 has 18 residues. V was pared by 3 bases and J by 2 bases, with 7 bases of the junction left unmatched. CDR1 and CDR2 (germline): SGDLS, YYNGEE. The CDR3 nucleotides read TGTGCCAGCAGCGCTTGGACTAGCGGGGGGGGAAACACAGATACGCAGTATTTT. Translation gives CASSAWTSGGGNTDTQYF.

This chain connects TRBV5-1 to TRBJ1-2; D is perhaps TRBD1 (6 bases). From germline, CDR1 is SGHRS and CDR2 YFSETQ. This CDR3 is 13 amino acids long. V lost 3 bases and J lost 8, with 14 bases in between. The CDR3 bases are TGCGCCAGCAGCTGGGGGAACAGGGAGGGCTACACCTTC. It specifies CASSWGNREGYTF.

The chain is built from TRBV14 and TRBJ2-7; no clear D. Per germline, CDR1 SGHDN and CDR2 FVKESK. The CDR3 runs 13 residues. V was clipped by 0 bases and J by 3 bases, with 6 bases between them. CDR3 nucleotides: TGTGCCAGCAGCCAAGATTTCAGCTACGAGCAGTACTTC. Protein sequence: CASSQDFSYEQYF. Complete variable domain (other parts from reference TRBV14 and TRBJ2-7): EAGVTQFPSHSVIEKGQTVTLRCDPISGHDNLYWYRRVMGKEIKFLLHFVKESKQDESGMPNNRFLAERTGGTYSTLKVQPAELEDSGVYFCASSQDFSYEQYFGPGTRLTVT.

This chain joins TRBV5-1 and TRBJ1-1; unclear D gene. The length of the CDR3 is 12 residues. Trimming removed 0 bases at V and 2 bases at J, with 2 bases between. Looked up from germline, CDR1 is SGHRS and CDR2 is YFSETQ. The CDR3 DNA reads TGCGCCAGCAGCTTGGCCAACACTGAAGCTTTCTTT. Its protein is CASSLANTEAFF.

V gene TRBV4-2 combines with J gene TRBJ2-7, with 11 bases lining up with TRBD2. CDR1 LGHNA and CDR2 YNFKEQ come from the germline V gene. This CDR3 is 20 amino acids long. The trim removed 0 bases at V and 0 bases at J, leaving 13 bases unmatched. CDR3 region: CASSQESASGGLMHSYEQYF. CDR3 coding DNA: TGTGCCAGCAGCCAAGAATCGGCTAGCGGGGGGCTTATGCACTCCTACGAGCAGTACTTC.

The chain couples TRBV5-5 to TRBJ1-1, with TRBD1 as a possible D gene (5 bases). This CDR3 region has 16 residues. Deletions cut 0 bases from V and 5 bases from J, with 17 bases between. CDR1 SGHKS and CDR2 YYEKEE come from the germline V gene (reference sequence). The CDR3 DNA is TGTGCCAGCAGCTTGGCCGTAGTGGGGGGTCGTACTGAAGCTTTCTTT. Amino acids: CASSLAVVGGRTEAFF.

Notes on this clone: The sample carries other DNA sequences with the same CDR3. This sequence joins TRBV5-4 and TRBJ2-7, with TRBD1 matching over 8 bases. The CDR3 spans 14 residues. Germline V gene data show CDR1 as SGHNT and CDR2 as YYREEE (reference sequence). Losses at the gene ends were 4 bases for V and 6 bases for J; bases not matched to a gene: 9. CDR3 sequence reads: CASSQGQGAIEQYF. The CDR3 nucleotides read TGTGCCAGCAGCCAGGGGCAGGGGGCGATCGAGCAGTACTTC.

The V call is TRBV29-1, the J call TRBJ2-2, with D tentatively TRBD1 (5 bases). Germline assignment: CDR1 SQVTM and CDR2 ANQGSEA. There are 14 residues in the CDR3. V shed 7 bases and J shed 3 bases, with 15 bases lying between them. Here the CDR3 DNA reads TGCAGCGCTAGAAGTCTGACAGACACCGGGGAGCTGTTTTTT. Protein: CSARSLTDTGELFF.

This sequence joins TRBV25-1 and TRBJ1-6, with D hard to call. There are 13 residues in the CDR3. V gave up 7 bases and J gave up 5 bases, with 9 bases separating them. Germline CDR1 reads MGHDK; CDR2 reads SYGVNS. This chain's CDR3 is CASKAGHNSPLHF. The CDR3 nucleotides are TGTGCCAGCAAGGCCGGGCATAATTCACCCCTCCACTTT.

The J gene is TRBJ2-7, the V gene TRBV11-2; 8 bases fit TRBD1. The CDR3 totals 17 residues. V lost 5 bases, J lost 1 base, and 13 bases stayed unmatched. CDR1 SGHAT and CDR2 FQNNGV come from the germline V gene. The CDR3: CASSPVGGTGGSYEQYF. The CDR3 bases are TGTGCCAGCAGCCCGGTTGGAGGGACAGGCGGTTCCTACGAGCAGTACTTC.

This clone was found a few times. The chain carries TRBV12-5 and TRBJ1-1; D call uncertain. From germline, CDR1 is LGHNT and CDR2 FRNRAP. The CDR3 totals 14 residues. The V and J ends lost 6 bases and 0 bases respectively, with 11 bases between them. The CDR3 loop reads CASGLRVLNTEAFF. CDR3 nucleotides: TGTGCTAGTGGACTCCGGGTCCTGAACACTGAAGCTTTCTTT.

This clone turned up a few times. The chain has TRBV4-1 and TRBJ1-1; no clear D gene. Germline values: CDR1 MGHRA, CDR2 YSYEKL. Trimming pared 3 bases from V and 8 bases from J, leaving 10 bases between. The CDR3 loop spans 12 amino acids. The CDR3 loop reads CASSQAGVEAFF. CDR3 DNA: TGCGCCAGCAGCCAGGCCGGGGTCGAAGCTTTCTTT.